This T cell receptor beta chain was identified in a study of T cell clonotyping in hematopoietic cell transplantation. Findings of the study overall: After transplant, recipient diversity fell while pathologically expanded clonotypes grew through day 180. At the given depth, recipient repertoires were over 95% de novo clonotypes. Without cell sorting, CD4 versus CD8 contributions remain unresolved. Broader posttransplant TCR repertoire diversity was predicted by graft donor and pretransplant recipient Inverse Simpson Index values.

This clone appeared once. Its antigen is undetermined. The germline V gene has CDR1 MGHRA and CDR2 YSYEKL. The CDR3 is 15 residues long. Between the trimmed V and J ends, which lost 0 bases and 11 bases, there was a span of 19 bases. Produced via immunoSEQ multiplex PCR; TCRdb's table is partial and in-frame only. The table lists around 37,000 clones, 95% of them singletons. The TCR originated in a young man in good health. Some clones in this sample may be carry-over from other donors' samples. Sequenced: peripheral blood mononuclear cells. V usage is TRBV4-1 and J usage is TRBJ1-1, with D perhaps matching TRBD1 (6 bases). The CDR3 loop is CASSQDFFGGGPAFF. The CDR3 region has the DNA TGCGCCAGCAGCCAAGATTTTTTCGGGGGGGGCCCGGCTTTCTTT.